Below, 32 T cell receptor beta chains from the same sample are listed, as sequenced in a study of monozygotic twins with inflammatory bowel disease. For each CDR3 protein, TCRdb gives one entry from its re-call of the 5' RACE reads, without DNA. Here the sample table reports about 300,000 distinct CDR3 sequences. Sequencing was done on a sample of blood. All receptors derive from a human donor with ulcerative colitis or Crohn's disease, or a healthy co-twin of an affected twin (not recorded which).

The V gene is TRBV20-1, the J gene TRBJ2-5; TCRdb's D call, TRBD1, is unchecked because there is no DNA. CDR1 DFQATT and CDR2 SNEGSKA come from the germline V gene (reference sequence). This CDR3 spans 14 amino acids. This CDR3 is CSAKTGTAQETQYF.

The chain uses TRBV15 and TRBJ2-7; the TCRdb call, TRBD2, lacks DNA for checking. Germline V gives CDR1 LNHNV, CDR2 YYDKDF (reference sequence). The CDR3 contains 17 residues. CDR3: CATSSLLAGGLVHEQYF.

This sequence joins TRBV19 and TRBJ1-5; TCRdb's D call, TRBD1, is unchecked because there is no DNA. This CDR3 is built from 12 residues. In germline, CDR1 is LNHDA, CDR2 SQIVND (reference sequence). The CDR3 is CASSKGNQPQHF.

The chain couples TRBV5-1 to TRBJ2-2; TCRdb lists TRBD1, though no DNA is available to test this call. Germline CDR1 is SGHRS and CDR2 is YFSETQ. The CDR3 covers 17 residues. The CDR3 is CASRLDGTRLSTGELFF.

The V call is TRBV7-9, the J call TRBJ1-1. The CDR3 is made up of 15 amino acids. The germline gives CDR1 SEHNR, CDR2 FQNEAQ (reference sequence). The CDR3 sequence is CASRAGSGTVDEAFF. The entire variable domain, with the rest obtained from reference TRBV7-9 and TRBJ1-1, is as follows: DTGVSQNPRHKITKRGQNVTFRCDPISEHNRLYWYRQTLGQGPEFLTYFQNEAQLEKSRLLSDRFSAERPKGSFSTLEIQRTEQGDSAMYLCASRAGSGTVDEAFFGQGTRLTVV.

The chain employs TRBV9 and TRBJ2-7; the TRBD1 assignment by TCRdb is unverifiable without DNA. This CDR3 region has 14 residues. The germline V gene encodes CDR1 SGDLS and CDR2 YYNGEE. CDR3 sequence: CASSVGGGGSEQYF.

The chain uses TRBV16 and TRBJ2-7; the TCRdb D gene call, TRBD2, has no DNA to confirm it. Germline CDR1 KGHSY, CDR2 FQNENV. The CDR3 covers 15 residues. The CDR3: CASSQIKTNIYEQYF.

The J gene is TRBJ1-6, the V gene TRBV27; TCRdb picks TRBD1, but there is no DNA to check that call. Per germline, CDR1 MNHEY and CDR2 SMNVEV (reference sequence). The CDR3 runs 17 residues. The CDR3 loop reads CASRGTGGAGNNSPLHF.

The chain uses TRBV12-3 or TRBV12-4 and TRBJ2-3; TCRdb's D gene call, TRBD2, goes unchecked for lack of DNA. This CDR3 contains 21 residues. The CDR3 spells CASSLEVRWVAGGGSTDTQYF.

This chain's CDR3 is CASSTGFNGYTF. V and J are TRBV7-9 and TRBJ1-2; TCRdb selects TRBD1, and the lack of DNA leaves this call unchecked. The CDR3 extends over 12 amino acids. CDR1 is SEHNR, CDR2 FQNEAQ, per germline (reference sequence).

The chain uses TRBV18 and TRBJ2-5. Per germline, CDR1 KGHSH and CDR2 LQKENI. The CDR3 is made up of 13 amino acids. This chain's CDR3 is CGSSPGVQETQYF.

The CDR3 spells CASSPPRRAGGGDTQYF. The chain carries TRBV7-2 and TRBJ2-3; the D call from TCRdb, TRBD2, cannot be confirmed without DNA. CDR1 and CDR2 from the germline V gene are SGHTA and FQGNSA. The CDR3 loop spans 17 amino acids.

CDR3: CASSPGTSGPYEQYF. The chain carries TRBV18 and TRBJ2-7; TCRdb selects TRBD2, and the lack of DNA leaves this call unchecked. The CDR3 length is 15 residues. CDR1 and CDR2 from the germline V gene are KGHSH and LQKENI.

The rearrangement joins TRBV7-8 to TRBJ2-7; without DNA, the TCRdb call of TRBD2 cannot be checked. The CDR3 contains 13 residues. Germline loops: CDR1 SGHVS, CDR2 FQNEAQ. The CDR3 protein is CASSLVTGPDTYF.

The J gene is TRBJ1-6, the V gene TRBV5-1; the D gene TCRdb calls, TRBD1, cannot be checked with no DNA. Germline assignment: CDR1 SGHRS and CDR2 YFSETQ. The CDR3 consists of 16 residues. The CDR3 is CASSFEADRGNSPLHF. Supplemented by reference TRBV5-1 and TRBJ1-6, the full variable domain reads KAGVTQTPRYLIKTRGQQVTLSCSPISGHRSVSWYQQTPGQGLQFLFEYFSETQRNKGNFPGRFSGRQFSNSRSEMNVSTLELGDSALYLCASSFEADRGNSPLHFGNGTRLTVT.

The V gene is TRBV6-6, the J gene TRBJ2-7. This CDR3 region has 13 residues. Germline lookup yields CDR1 MNHNY and CDR2 SVGAGI (reference sequence). CDR3 in amino acids: CASSFGTTYEQYF.

This rearrangement joins TRBV6-5 to TRBJ2-3. The CDR3 extends over 15 amino acids. The V gene's germline CDR1 is MNHEY and CDR2 SVGAGI. This CDR3 reads CASSYSGASTDTQYF.

The chain recombines TRBV10-2 with TRBJ2-1; TCRdb lists TRBD2, though no DNA is available to test this call. This CDR3 comprises 15 residues. Germline CDR1 WSHSY, CDR2 SAAADI. CDR3 residues: CASSRLAVTLNEQFF.

The V and J genes are TRBV16 and TRBJ1-2; checking the TCRdb D call of TRBD1 is not possible without DNA. The CDR3 runs to 15 residues. From germline, CDR1 is KGHSY and CDR2 FQNENV. The CDR3 is CASNPGTGEPYGYTF.

This chain uses TRBV6-6 with TRBJ1-4; the TCRdb call, TRBD1, lacks DNA for checking. Germline CDR1 and CDR2: MNHNY and SVGAGI (reference sequence). The CDR3 spans 12 residues. This CDR3 reads CASRGQGGKLFF.

The chain couples TRBV20-1 to TRBJ2-7; the D call of TRBD2 rests on TCRdb alone, since no DNA is present to check it. The V gene's germline CDR1 is DFQATT and CDR2 SNEGSKA (reference sequence). This CDR3 spans 15 amino acids. The chain's CDR3 is CSARLSGVLRDEQYF.

V is TRBV27 and J is TRBJ2-1; TCRdb picks TRBD1, but there is no DNA to check that call. Germline values: CDR1 MNHEY, CDR2 SMNVEV (reference sequence). This CDR3 is built from 14 residues. CDR3 sequence reads: CASSPGYSYNEQFF.

The chain joins TRBV4-3 to TRBJ1-5. Germline lookup yields CDR1 LGHNA and CDR2 YSLEER. This CDR3 spans 15 amino acids. The chain's CDR3 is CASSQDLESNQPQHF.

The rearrangement uses TRBV7-9 and TRBJ2-7; TCRdb names TRBD1, which stays unverified in the absence of DNA. The CDR3 runs 13 residues. Germline assignment: CDR1 SEHNR and CDR2 FQNEAQ (reference sequence). CDR3 sequence reads: CASRDRDSYEQYF.

The rearrangement joins TRBV20-1 to TRBJ1-2; checking the TCRdb D call of TRBD1 is not possible without DNA. Germline CDR1 is DFQATT and CDR2 is SNEGSKA (reference sequence). This CDR3 has 13 amino acids. The CDR3 region is CSASRTDNYGYTF.

The chain is built from TRBV5-1 and TRBJ2-1; the TCRdb D gene call, TRBD1, has no DNA to confirm it. The CDR3 sequence is 14 residues long. The germline V gene encodes CDR1 SGHRS and CDR2 YFSETQ. CDR3 residues: CASSLGGGRNEQFF.

The chain recombines TRBV24-1 with TRBJ2-1; TCRdb names TRBD1, which stays unverified in the absence of DNA. The length of the CDR3 is 15 residues. Per germline, CDR1 KGHDR and CDR2 SFDVKD. Here the CDR3 reads CATSDPAPPYNEQFF.

The V and J genes are TRBV7-2 and TRBJ2-5; TCRdb's D call, TRBD1, is unchecked because there is no DNA. This CDR3 comprises 16 residues. Germline CDR1 SGHTA, CDR2 FQGNSA. The CDR3 region is CASSPGWTGGAETQYF.

This chain uses TRBV6-5 with TRBJ2-1; without DNA, the TCRdb call of TRBD2 cannot be checked. The germline V gene encodes CDR1 MNHEY and CDR2 SVGAGI. The length of the CDR3 is 13 residues. The CDR3: CASSSRMLNEQFF.

This chain joins TRBV27 and TRBJ1-1. CDR3 size: 13 residues. Per the germline V gene, CDR1 is MNHEY and CDR2 is SMNVEV (reference sequence). CDR3: CASGLQAYTEAFF.

This CDR3 reads CASSRGTATSNEKLFF. The V and J genes are TRBV5-1 and TRBJ1-4. Germline-derived CDR1 and CDR2 are SGHRS and YFSETQ. The length of the CDR3 is 16 residues.

This chain uses TRBV15 with TRBJ2-1; TCRdb proposes TRBD2, but this gene call is untestable without DNA. This CDR3 region has 14 residues. CDR1 and CDR2 from the germline V gene are LNHNV and YYDKDF (reference sequence). The chain's CDR3 is CATSTGTSGNEQFF.